This is a list of T cell receptor beta chains from one sample in a study of post-analysis software for immune sequencing data. Via MiXCR, TCRdb re-called the PCR reads, giving one row per CDR3 protein. The repertoire includes hundreds of thousands of distinct CDR3 sequences, 40% to 50% of them detected once, and around 1.7% sits in the top ten. Sequencing input: blood. All receptors come from a girl between 10 and 17 years old with multiple sclerosis. Both conserved end residues are part of each CDR3. The D gene is left open where the match is weak. Size tells how often a clone was seen (once, few, many) or the class of an expanded clone, and some rows leave it out.

>TRBV4-1|TRBD1|NA|TRBJ2-1|14
TGCGCCAGCAGCCACCCCGGGACAGGGGATGAGCAGTTCTTC
CASSHPGTGDEQFF
>TRBV5-1|NA|few|TRBJ2-7|11
TGCGCCAGCAGCGAATCCGGGACGGAGTACTTC
CASSESGTEYF
>TRBV12-3/TRBV12-4|TRBD1|few|TRBJ2-7|14
TGTGCCAGCAGGTGGGGACAGGGGAGCTACGAGCAGTACTTC
CASRWGQGSYEQYF
>TRBV11-2|NA|NA|TRBJ2-1|14
TGTGCCAGCCGCCCTTGGGTCTCCTACAATGAGCAGTTCTTC
CASRPWVSYNEQFF
>TRBV20-1|TRBD2|once|TRBJ2-1|14
TGCAGTGCTGACACTAGCGGGGGCTACAATGAGCAGTTCTTC
CSADTSGGYNEQFF
>TRBV5-5|TRBD2|NA|TRBJ2-1|14
TGTGCCAGCAGCTTGAATAGCGGGAGAAATGGGCAGTTCTTC
CASSLNSGRNGQFF
>TRBV10-3|NA|few|TRBJ1-1|15
TGTGCCATCAGTGGGATCGGTACAGGGAACACTGAAGCTTTCTTT
CAISGIGTGNTEAFF
>TRBV12-3/TRBV12-4|TRBD2|few|TRBJ2-7|15
TGTGCCAGCAGGGATAGCGGGAGAGGTTTCTACGAGCAGTACTTC
CASRDSGRGFYEQYF
>TRBV6-5|NA|NA|TRBJ1-2|13
TGTGCCAGCAAAAGAATGCTGTTTTTCGGCTACACCTTC
CASKRMLFFGYTF
>TRBV21-1|NA|NA|TRBJ1-2|13
TGTGCCAGCAGCAACATGCCTTCTGGGGGCTACACCTTC
CASSNMPSGGYTF